The 20 T cell receptor beta chains below all came from one sample that was sequenced in a study of cytomegalovirus exposure and HLA in healthy donors. Researchers ran the PCR with 60 Vbeta and 13 Jbeta primers. Profiling relied on immunoSEQ multiplex PCR, and the TCRdb table lists in-frame clones only, not all of them. Of 150,000 to 200,000 clones in the sample, roughly 87% were seen once. Sequencing was performed on PBMCs. These receptors were taken from a man between 45 and 60 years old in good health and CMV-seropositive.

V is TRBV7-9 and J is TRBJ2-5, with 7 bases aligning to TRBD2. The DNA end is more similar to TRBJ2-7, so the J call may be wrong. CDR1 is SEHNR, CDR2 FQNEAQ, per germline (reference sequence). The CDR3 is 15 amino acids. CDR3 loop: CASSLAVAGSYEQYF. The CDR3 DNA reads as TGTGCCAGCAGCTTAGCTGTAGCGGGTAGCTACGAGCAGTACTTC.

This chain joins TRBV6-4 and TRBJ2-1; TRBD2 agrees at 13 bases. Germline-derived CDR1 and CDR2 are MRHNA and SNTAGT. The CDR3 has 15 residues. The V and J ends lost 6 bases and 4 bases, in that order; junction bases with no gene match: 3. The CDR3 DNA is TGTGCCAGCAGCCAACTAGCGGGGGGGTACAATGAGCAGTTCTTC. Translated, it gives CASSQLAGGYNEQFF.

J is TRBJ1-5 and V is TRBV7-8, with D tentatively TRBD1 (5 bases). The V end lost 4 bases, the J end lost 5 bases, and 18 bases lay between the germline ends. The CDR3 length is 16 residues. Germline values: CDR1 SGHVS, CDR2 FQNEAQ. As DNA, the CDR3 is TGTGCCAGCAGCTCCTATATGGGGGGTACGGATCAGCCCCAGCATTTT. This codes for CASSSYMGGTDQPQHF. Filled out from reference TRBV7-8 and TRBJ1-5, the complete variable domain reads GAGVSQSPRYKVAKRGQDVALRCDPISGHVSLFWYQQALGQGPEFLTYFQNEAQLDKSGLPSDRFFAERPEGSVSTLKIQRTQQEDSAVYLCASSSYMGGTDQPQHFGDGTRLSIL.

This clone was detected only once. V and J are TRBV7-3 and TRBJ2-3; the D is unclear. Germline loops: CDR1 SGHTA, CDR2 FQGTGA. V shed 2 bases and J shed 2 bases, with 5 bases lying between them. CDR3 length: 13 residues. CDR3 in DNA: TGTGCCAGCAGCTTAGGCCTCACAGATACGCAGTATTTT. Residues: CASSLGLTDTQYF.

The chain couples TRBV9 to TRBJ2-1; D remains ambiguous. V lost 4 bases, J lost 9 bases, and 17 bases lay in between. Looked up from germline, CDR1 is SGDLS and CDR2 is YYNGEE. The CDR3 length is 14 residues. The CDR3 region has the DNA TGTGCCAGCAGCCCCCGACCCCGGCGAGGTGAGCAGTTCTTC. Translation gives CASSPRPRRGEQFF.

The rearrangement uses TRBV5-1 and TRBJ2-7; maybe TRBD1 (6 bases). The CDR3 loop spans 13 amino acids. V dropped 4 bases and J dropped 5 bases, with 13 bases sitting between them. Germline V gene sequence: CDR1 SGHRS, CDR2 YFSETQ. In DNA, the CDR3 is TGCGCCAGCAGCGTAACAGGGTGGAACGAGCAGTACTTC. Translation: CASSVTGWNEQYF.

The sample holds one count of this clone. The chain joins TRBV7-9 to TRBJ2-7; D remains unclear. The CDR3 consists of 13 residues. The V end lost 1 base, the J end lost 5 bases, and 9 bases lay between the germline ends. Germline assignment: CDR1 SEHNR and CDR2 FQNEAQ (reference sequence). The CDR3 here is CASSLVAENEQYF. CDR3 DNA: TGTGCCAGCAGCTTAGTCGCGGAAAACGAGCAGTACTTC.

The chain employs TRBV6-4 and TRBJ1-5, with TRBD1 matching over 9 bases. The V gene end was trimmed by 8 bases and the J gene end by 3 bases; junction bases not matched to a gene: 2. Germline V lookup: CDR1 MRHNA, CDR2 SNTAGT. The CDR3 contains 13 residues. For the CDR3, the DNA is TGTGCCAGCGCACAGGGGGCCAATCAGCCCCAGCATTTT. This encodes CASAQGANQPQHF.

The chain combines TRBV28 with TRBJ1-2; 8 positions match TRBD1. The CDR3 sequence is 17 residues long. The V gene's germline CDR1 is MDHEN and CDR2 SYDVKM. V gave up 2 bases and J gave up 3 bases; unmatched junction bases: 11. CDR3 region: CASSLMGRGRVYYGYTF. DNA of the CDR3: TGTGCCAGCAGTTTAATGGGCAGGGGGCGAGTTTACTATGGCTACACCTTC.

V gene TRBV10-2 combines with J gene TRBJ1-5; D is undetermined. The CDR3 is 13 amino acids. Germline-derived CDR1 and CDR2 are WSHSY and SAAADI. Trimming removed 5 bases from V and 3 bases from J, with 8 bases in between. This chain's CDR3 is CASSPGVNQPQHF. The DNA for the CDR3 is TGCGCCAGCAGTCCCGGGGTCAATCAGCCCCAGCATTTT.

This clone was seen only once. The junction departs from germline at one end; a sequencing error may be responsible. This chain joins TRBV7-9 and TRBJ2-7; 11 positions match TRBD1. The germline gives CDR1 SEHNR, CDR2 FQNEAQ (reference sequence). This CDR3 contains 13 residues. The CDR3 DNA reads as TGTTCCAGCAGCTCCGGGACAGGGGGCGAGCAGTACTTC. This sequence encodes CSSSSGTGGEQYF. Variable domain in full (rest from reference TRBV7-9 and TRBJ2-7): DTGVSQNPRHKITKRGQNVTFRCDPISEHNRLYWYRQTLGQGPEFLTYFQNEAQLEKSRLLSDRFSAERPKGSFSTLEIQRTEQGDSAMYLCSSSSGTGGEQYFGPGTRLTVT.

The chain uses TRBV28 and TRBJ2-1; 14 nucleotides align to TRBD2. Trimming removed 5 bases from V and 8 bases from J; junction bases left unmatched: 14. Per the germline V gene, CDR1 is MDHEN and CDR2 is SYDVKM. This CDR3 is built from 18 residues. The CDR3 coding sequence is TGTGCCAGCAGTCCGACTAGCGGGGGGGCCAGGGCCAGCGATGAGCAGTTCTTC. Translating it yields CASSPTSGGARASDEQFF.

This clone was seen more than once but under ten times. The rearrangement links TRBV7-2 to TRBJ2-3, with D possibly matching TRBD1 (6 bases). Germline CDR1 SGHTA, CDR2 FQGNSA. This CDR3 is 16 amino acids long. V shed 2 bases and J shed 5 bases, with 17 bases lying between them. The CDR3 bases are TGTGCCAGCAGCTTACCCCACAGTCAGGGGAAAGATACGCAGTATTTT. Protein sequence: CASSLPHSQGKDTQYF.

The J gene is TRBJ1-5, the V gene TRBV19; D may be TRBD1 (6 bases). Germline V lookup: CDR1 LNHDA, CDR2 SQIVND (reference sequence). V shed 7 bases and J shed 3 bases, with 13 bases lying between them. The CDR3 covers 14 residues. CDR3 in amino acids: CASKGQGPNQPQHF. The CDR3 region has the DNA TGTGCCAGTAAAGGCCAGGGGCCCAATCAGCCCCAGCATTTT.

This clone was detected a few times. The J gene is TRBJ1-4, the V gene TRBV5-1, with D unclear. V was trimmed by 7 bases and J by 8 bases, leaving 18 bases between them. This CDR3 contains 14 residues. The germline gives CDR1 SGHRS, CDR2 YFSETQ. CDR3 sequence reads: CASYSVSGREKLFF. The DNA of the CDR3 is TGCGCCAGCTATTCGGTATCCGGGAGAGAAAAACTGTTTTTT.

The chain joins TRBV5-1 to TRBJ2-3; D remains unclear. The CDR3 consists of 16 residues. Per germline, CDR1 SGHRS and CDR2 YFSETQ. V lost 0 bases to trimming and J lost 2 bases, with 13 bases between them. CDR3 DNA: TGCGCCAGCAGCTTGGCGACTGAGCGTCCCACAGATACGCAGTATTTT. This codes for CASSLATERPTDTQYF.

This clone was seen just once. The chain joins TRBV10-2 to TRBJ2-1; 8 bases are a match to TRBD2. Germline CDR1 WSHSY, CDR2 SAAADI. V shed 8 bases, J shed 9 bases, and the junction held 12 bases outside the gene matches. The CDR3 is 14 residues long. CDR3 loop: CASQESGRVGEQFF. The CDR3, as DNA: TGCGCCAGCCAGGAGAGCGGGAGAGTGGGTGAGCAGTTCTTC.

Notes on this clone: A junction end diverges from the germline sequence, so it may reflect a read error. The chain employs TRBV7-9 and TRBJ2-1; D is perhaps TRBD2 (6 bases). Germline V gene lookup returns CDR1 SEHNR and CDR2 FQNEAQ (reference sequence). This CDR3 contains 16 residues. The CDR3, as DNA: TGTTCCAGCAGCTCTTGGGGGGATATAACCTACAATGAGCAGTTCTTC. It specifies CSSSSWGDITYNEQFF.

The V gene is TRBV28, the J gene TRBJ2-4; tentative D call: TRBD1 (5 bases). The CDR3 is 18 residues long. V lost 6 bases and J lost 1, with 22 bases in between. CDR1 and CDR2 (germline): MDHEN, SYDVKM. This CDR3 reads CASSQRQFVGSAKNIQYF. The CDR3 DNA reads TGTGCCAGCAGCCAGAGACAGTTTGTAGGGTCGGCCAAAAACATTCAGTACTTC. The full variable domain, completed using reference TRBV28 and TRBJ2-4, is DVKVTQSSRYLVKRTGEKVFLECVQDMDHENMFWYRQDPGLGLRLIYFSYDVKMKEKGDIPEGYSVSREKKERFSLILESASTNQTSMYLCASSQRQFVGSAKNIQYFGAGTRLSVL.

The chain links TRBV5-1 to TRBJ2-7, with D perhaps matching TRBD2 (6 bases). This CDR3 spans 14 amino acids. Germline V gives CDR1 SGHRS, CDR2 YFSETQ. Deletions cut 2 bases from V and 5 bases from J, with 14 bases between. The CDR3 sequence: CASSFGGYGNEQYF. CDR3 nucleotides: TGCGCCAGCAGCTTCGGAGGGTATGGCAACGAGCAGTACTTC.